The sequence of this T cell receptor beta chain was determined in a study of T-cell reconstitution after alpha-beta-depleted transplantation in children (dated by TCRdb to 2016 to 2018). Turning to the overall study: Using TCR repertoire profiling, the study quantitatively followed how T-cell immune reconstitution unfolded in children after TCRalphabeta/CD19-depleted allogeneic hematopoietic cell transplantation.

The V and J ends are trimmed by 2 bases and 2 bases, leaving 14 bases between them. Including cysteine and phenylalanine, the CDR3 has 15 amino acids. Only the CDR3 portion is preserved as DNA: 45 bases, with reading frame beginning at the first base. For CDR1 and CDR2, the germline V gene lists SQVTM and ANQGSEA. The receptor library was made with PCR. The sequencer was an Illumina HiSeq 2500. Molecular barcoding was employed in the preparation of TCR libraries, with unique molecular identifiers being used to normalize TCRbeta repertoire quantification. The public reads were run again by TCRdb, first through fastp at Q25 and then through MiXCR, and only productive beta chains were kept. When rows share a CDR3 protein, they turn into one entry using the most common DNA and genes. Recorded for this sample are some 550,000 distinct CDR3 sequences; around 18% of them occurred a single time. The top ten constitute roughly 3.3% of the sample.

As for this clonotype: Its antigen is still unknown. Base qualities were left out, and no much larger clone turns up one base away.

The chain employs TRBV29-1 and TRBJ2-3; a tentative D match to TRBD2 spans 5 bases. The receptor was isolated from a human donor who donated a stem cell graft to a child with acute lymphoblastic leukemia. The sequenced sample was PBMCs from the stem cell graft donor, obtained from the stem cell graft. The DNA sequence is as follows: TGCAGCGTTGAAATGGCGGCTAGCCTCACAGATACGCAGTATTTT. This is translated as CSVEMAASLTDTQYF.